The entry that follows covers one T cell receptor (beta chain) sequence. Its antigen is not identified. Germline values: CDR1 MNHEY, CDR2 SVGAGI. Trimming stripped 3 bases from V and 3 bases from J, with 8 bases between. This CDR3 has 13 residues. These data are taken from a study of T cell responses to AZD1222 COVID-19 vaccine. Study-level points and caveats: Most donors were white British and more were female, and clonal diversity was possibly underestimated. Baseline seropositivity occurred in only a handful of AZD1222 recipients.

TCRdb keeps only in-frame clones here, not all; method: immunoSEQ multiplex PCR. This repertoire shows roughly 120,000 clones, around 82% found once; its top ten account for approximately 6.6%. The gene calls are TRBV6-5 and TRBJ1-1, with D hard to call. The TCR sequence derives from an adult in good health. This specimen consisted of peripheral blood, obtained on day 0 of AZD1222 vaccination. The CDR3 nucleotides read TGTGCCAGCAGTTATTTGACCCACACTGAAGCTTTCTTT. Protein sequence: CASSYLTHTEAFF.